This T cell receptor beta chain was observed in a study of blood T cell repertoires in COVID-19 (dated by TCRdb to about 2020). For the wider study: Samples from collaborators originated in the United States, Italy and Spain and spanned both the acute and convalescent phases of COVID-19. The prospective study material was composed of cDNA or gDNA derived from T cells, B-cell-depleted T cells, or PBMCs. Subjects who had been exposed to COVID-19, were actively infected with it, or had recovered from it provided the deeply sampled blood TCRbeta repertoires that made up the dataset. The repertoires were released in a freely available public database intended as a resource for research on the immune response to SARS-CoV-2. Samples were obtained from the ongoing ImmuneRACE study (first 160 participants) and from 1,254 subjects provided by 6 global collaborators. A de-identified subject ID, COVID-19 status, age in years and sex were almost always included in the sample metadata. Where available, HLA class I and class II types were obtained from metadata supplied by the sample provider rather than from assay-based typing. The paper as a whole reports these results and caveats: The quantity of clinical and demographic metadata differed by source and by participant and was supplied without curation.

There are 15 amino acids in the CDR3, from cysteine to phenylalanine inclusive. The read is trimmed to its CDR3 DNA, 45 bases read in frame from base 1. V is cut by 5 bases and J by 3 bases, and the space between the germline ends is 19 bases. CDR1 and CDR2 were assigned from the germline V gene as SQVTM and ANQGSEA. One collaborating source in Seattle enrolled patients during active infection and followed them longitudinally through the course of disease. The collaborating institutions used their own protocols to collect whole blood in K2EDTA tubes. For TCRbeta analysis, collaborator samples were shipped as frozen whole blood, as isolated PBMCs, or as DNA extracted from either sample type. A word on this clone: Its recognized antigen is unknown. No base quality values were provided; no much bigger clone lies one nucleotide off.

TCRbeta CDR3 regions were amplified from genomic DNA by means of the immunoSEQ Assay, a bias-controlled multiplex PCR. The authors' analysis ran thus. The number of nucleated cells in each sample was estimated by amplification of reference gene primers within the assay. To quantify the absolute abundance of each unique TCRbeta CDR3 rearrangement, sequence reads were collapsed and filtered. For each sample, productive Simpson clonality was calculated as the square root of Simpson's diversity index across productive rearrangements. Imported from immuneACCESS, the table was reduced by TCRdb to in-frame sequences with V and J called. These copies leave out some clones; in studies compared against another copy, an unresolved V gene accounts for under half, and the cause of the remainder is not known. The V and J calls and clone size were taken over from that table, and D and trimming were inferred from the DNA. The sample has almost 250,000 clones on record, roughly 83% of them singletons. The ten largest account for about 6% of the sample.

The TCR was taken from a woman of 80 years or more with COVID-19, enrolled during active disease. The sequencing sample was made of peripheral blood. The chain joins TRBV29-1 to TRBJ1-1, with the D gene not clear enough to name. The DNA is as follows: TGCAGCGTTTTCTCATTACGGGAGGAGGACACTGAAGCTTTCTTT. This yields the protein CSVFSLREEDTEAFF.